The 30 T cell receptor beta chains presented below share a single source sample, sequenced in a study of blood T cells in healthy people across ages. The authors ran a second PCR of about 6 to 11 cycles using a sample-barcoded 5' primer and a J-beta primer mix. TCRdb recomputed calls from the 5' RACE reads with MiXCR, one row per CDR3 protein. The sample has around 650,000 distinct CDR3 sequences; about 34% are singletons. Sequencing input: blood. Receptors were obtained from a woman aged 80 or older in good health.

This clonotype has ten or more counts. The chain couples TRBV20-1 to TRBJ2-1; 9 nucleotides align to TRBD2. The trim removed 2 bases at V and 4 bases at J, leaving 3 bases unmatched. The CDR3 sequence is 14 residues long. Germline V gene lookup returns CDR1 DFQATT and CDR2 SNEGSKA (reference sequence). The CDR3 DNA reads TGCAGTGCTAGAATTCTAGCGGGATACAATGAGCAGTTCTTC. This sequence encodes CSARILAGYNEQFF.

This clonotype came up a few times. V usage is TRBV10-2 and J usage is TRBJ1-5; D is ambiguous. Trimming took 0 bases from V and 6 from J, leaving 9 bases between them. In germline, CDR1 is WSHSY, CDR2 SAAADI. The CDR3 is 14 residues long. The CDR3 is CASSESSLSQPQHF. The DNA for the CDR3 is TGCGCCAGCAGTGAGTCAAGTCTCAGTCAGCCCCAGCATTTT.

This clonotype was seen at least ten times. V gene TRBV5-1 combines with J gene TRBJ2-7; 7 bases align to TRBD1. Germline values: CDR1 SGHRS, CDR2 YFSETQ. The CDR3 is 13 amino acids. V shed 4 bases and J 5 bases; nucleotides not matched to a gene: 6. CDR3 region: CASSLIQGNEQYF. CDR3 nucleotide sequence: TGCGCCAGCAGCCTTATACAGGGGAACGAGCAGTACTTC.

Many counts were recorded for this clonotype. V gene TRBV29-1 combines with J gene TRBJ2-5, with D perhaps matching TRBD2 (5 bases). The CDR3 spans 13 residues. V was pared by 0 bases and J by 4 bases, with 9 bases between. The V gene's germline CDR1 is SQVTM and CDR2 ANQGSEA. CDR3 coding DNA: TGCAGCGTTGAAGATGGTCGGGGAGAGACCCAGTACTTC. It specifies CSVEDGRGETQYF.

This clonotype came up many times. The chain combines TRBV6-5 with TRBJ2-3; TRBD1 might be the D (5 bases). The CDR3 has 13 residues. Germline CDR1 reads MNHEY; CDR2 reads SVGAGI. V was cut by 4 bases and J by 5 bases, with 10 bases left in between. Here the CDR3 reads CASSSAGIDTQYF. CDR3 coding DNA: TGTGCCAGCAGTTCGGCAGGGATAGATACGCAGTATTTT.

This clonotype has ten or more counts. This chain uses TRBV3-1 with TRBJ2-3; maybe TRBD2 (6 bases). V was pared by 5 bases and J by 4 bases, with 10 bases between. Germline V gene sequence: CDR1 LGHDT, CDR2 YNNKEL (reference sequence). The CDR3 has 13 residues. The CDR3 here is CASSYWEADTQYF. The CDR3 DNA follows: TGTGCCAGCAGCTACTGGGAGGCAGATACGCAGTATTTT.

The chain couples TRBV6-2 or TRBV6-3 to TRBJ1-1, with D perhaps matching TRBD1 (5 bases). The CDR3 loop spans 15 amino acids. CDR1 MNHEY and CDR2 SVGEGT come from the germline V gene. V lost 6 bases, J lost 3 bases, and 17 bases lay in between. The CDR3 DNA reads TGTGCCAGCAGCCAACAACAGGCGGGGCACACTGAAGCTTTCTTT. As protein: CASSQQQAGHTEAFF.

V is TRBV24-1 and J is TRBJ2-3; the D is unclear. Germline V gives CDR1 KGHDR, CDR2 SFDVKD. This CDR3 has 11 amino acids. The V and J ends lost 5 bases and 6 bases respectively, with 5 bases between them. CDR3 in DNA: TGTGCCACCAGTGGGCGTGATACGCAGTATTTT. This sequence encodes CATSGRDTQYF.

Notes on this clonotype: A single base separates this from a much larger clone, so it may be a read error. The rearrangement joins TRBV19 to TRBJ2-3, with 7 bases fitting TRBD1. Per the germline V gene, CDR1 is LNHDA and CDR2 is SQIVND (reference sequence). This CDR3 spans 15 amino acids. The CDR3 DNA sequence: TGTGCCGGTAGTTATTTCGGACAGGCTACAGATACGCAGTATTTT. Residues: CAGSYFGQATDTQYF. Drawing the rest from reference TRBV19 and TRBJ2-3, the complete variable domain is DGGITQSPKYLFRKEGQNVTLSCEQNLNHDAMYWYRQDPGQGLRLIYYSQIVNDFQKGDIAEGYSVSREKKESFPLTVTSAQKNPTAFYLCAGSYFGQATDTQYFGPGTRLTVL.

In this sample, this clonotype turned up many times. The chain has TRBV5-1 and TRBJ1-2; no firm D call. The CDR3 is 14 amino acids. V was clipped by 3 bases and J by 4 bases, with 13 bases between them. Germline V gene lookup returns CDR1 SGHRS and CDR2 YFSETQ. CDR3 bases: TGCGCCAGCAGCTATGCCCTGGGGAGCTATGGCTACACCTTC. Its translation: CASSYALGSYGYTF. The whole variable domain, filled in from reference TRBV5-1 and TRBJ1-2, reads KAGVTQTPRYLIKTRGQQVTLSCSPISGHRSVSWYQQTPGQGLQFLFEYFSETQRNKGNFPGRFSGRQFSNSRSEMNVSTLELGDSALYLCASSYALGSYGYTFGSGTRLTVV.

This clonotype has more than one count but fewer than ten. The rearrangement links TRBV28 to TRBJ1-6; TRBD1 might be the D (6 bases). Trimming cost V 3 bases and J 7 bases, with 10 bases left between them. Germline assignment: CDR1 MDHEN and CDR2 SYDVKM. The CDR3 extends over 14 amino acids. The chain's CDR3 is CASSLGGPNSPLHF. DNA for the CDR3: TGTGCCAGCAGTTTGGGGGGGCCGAATTCACCCCTCCACTTT.

This clonotype was counted ten times or more. The J gene is TRBJ2-5, the V gene TRBV20-1, with D perhaps matching TRBD2 (7 bases). V lost 6 bases, J lost 5 bases, and 13 bases lay in between. The CDR3 is made up of 12 amino acids. Per the germline V gene, CDR1 is DFQATT and CDR2 is SNEGSKA (reference sequence). The CDR3 nucleotides are TGCAGTGCCCGCGCGGGGGCGGAGACCCAGTACTTC. It specifies CSARAGAETQYF.

This clonotype was detected many times. The chain joins TRBV3-1 to TRBJ2-7; D might be TRBD2 (6 bases). From germline, CDR1 is LGHDT and CDR2 YNNKEL (reference sequence). Between the trimmed V and J ends, which lost 1 base and 7 bases, there was a span of 17 bases. The CDR3 covers 15 residues. The CDR3 loop reads CASSQGDLAVREQYF. DNA of the CDR3: TGTGCCAGCAGCCAAGGGGACTTGGCCGTACGGGAGCAGTACTTC.

This clonotype came up many times. The chain is built from TRBV20-1 and TRBJ2-3; D is tentatively TRBD1 or TRBD2 (5 bases each). The germline V gene has CDR1 DFQATT and CDR2 SNEGSKA (reference sequence). The CDR3 is 15 residues long. V was cut by 1 base and J by 1 base, with 12 bases left in between. This chain's CDR3 is CSARGWDGGTDTQYF. The DNA of the CDR3 is TGCAGTGCTAGAGGGTGGGACGGAGGCACAGATACGCAGTATTTT.

In this sample, this clonotype turned up many times. CDR3 amino acids: CASSPGTGRNSPLHF. The CDR3 nucleotides are TGTGCCAGCAGTCCGGGGACAGGCCGAAATTCACCCCTCCACTTT. The chain joins TRBV12-3 or TRBV12-4 to TRBJ1-6; TRBD1 matches 8 bases. The ends lost 5 bases at V and 7 bases at J; junction bases unmatched: 7. The CDR3 is 15 residues long.

At least ten counts were recorded for this clonotype. V usage is TRBV4-1 and J usage is TRBJ2-3; possibly TRBD1 for D (6 bases). Trimming took 7 bases from V and 3 from J, leaving 17 bases between them. CDR1 and CDR2 from the germline V gene are MGHRA and YSYEKL. The CDR3 is 15 amino acids. This CDR3 reads CASTTVRGMTDTQYF. CDR3 DNA: TGCGCCAGCACGACGGTGAGGGGGATGACAGATACGCAGTATTTT.

This clonotype was seen once. A much larger clone sits a single nucleotide away, making a read error possible. V is TRBV5-1 and J is TRBJ1-5, with D perhaps matching TRBD1 (5 bases). CDR1 is SGHRS, CDR2 YFSETQ, per germline. The CDR3 covers 14 residues. The CDR3 spells CANSLRGAGQPQHF. The CDR3 DNA is TGCGCCAACAGCTTGAGAGGGGCGGGTCAGCCCCAGCATTTT.

This clonotype was counted ten times or more. The chain recombines TRBV27 with TRBJ1-1; 11 bases align to TRBD1. The CDR3 runs to 15 residues. The ends lost 2 bases at V and 2 bases at J; junction bases unmatched: 1. The germline V gene has CDR1 MNHEY and CDR2 SMNVEV (reference sequence). This CDR3 reads CASSLRTGGNTEAFF. CDR3 bases: TGTGCCAGCAGTTTAAGGACAGGGGGCAACACTGAAGCTTTCTTT.

V gene TRBV4-3 combines with J gene TRBJ1-5, with no clear D. V was clipped by 3 bases and J by 9 bases, with 12 bases between them. The CDR3 is made up of 13 amino acids. Germline loops: CDR1 LGHNA, CDR2 YSLEER. The CDR3 is CASSQSLYRPQHF. The CDR3 DNA follows: TGCGCCAGCAGCCAGAGTCTATATCGGCCCCAGCATTTT.

This clonotype was seen repeatedly, ten times or more. The chain is built from TRBV7-2 and TRBJ2-3; 7 bases are a match to TRBD1. The germline V gene has CDR1 SGHTA and CDR2 FQGNSA. After removal of 3 bases from V and 0 bases from J, the junction contained 3 bases not matched to a gene. CDR3 length: 15 residues. DNA for the CDR3: TGTGCCAGCAGCTTCGGCAGGGGGAGCACAGATACGCAGTATTTT. It translates to CASSFGRGSTDTQYF.

In its sample, this clonotype was seen a few times. The chain is built from TRBV13 and TRBJ1-2; a possible D gene is TRBD1 (5 bases). CDR3 length: 17 amino acids. V was trimmed by 5 bases and J by 0 bases, leaving 19 bases between them. Germline V lookup: CDR1 PRHDT, CDR2 FYEKMQ (reference sequence). CDR3 residues: CASSPQFGQGTNYGYTF. The CDR3 DNA sequence: TGTGCCAGCAGCCCCCAATTTGGCCAGGGCACTAACTATGGCTACACCTTC.

This clonotype appeared many times. V usage is TRBV7-8 and J usage is TRBJ1-5; 9 bases line up with TRBD1. The CDR3 has 13 residues. Germline-derived CDR1 and CDR2 are SGHVS and FQNEAQ. After removal of 6 bases from V and 7 bases from J, the junction contained 4 bases not matched to a gene. This CDR3 is CASRQGARQPQHF. CDR3 in DNA: TGTGCCAGCAGACAGGGGGCTCGGCAGCCCCAGCATTTT. The whole variable domain, remainder taken from reference TRBV7-8 and TRBJ1-5, is GAGVSQSPRYKVAKRGQDVALRCDPISGHVSLFWYQQALGQGPEFLTYFQNEAQLDKSGLPSDRFFAERPEGSVSTLKIQRTQQEDSAVYLCASRQGARQPQHFGDGTRLSIL.

The genes are TRBV7-2 and TRBJ2-1, with 8 positions matching TRBD2. Trimming at V came to 3 bases and at J to 12 bases, leaving 10 bases not matched to a gene. Germline CDR1 reads SGHTA; CDR2 reads FQGNSA. The CDR3 contains 14 residues. The CDR3 protein is CASSFRTSRVGQFF. The CDR3, as DNA: TGTGCCAGCAGCTTTCGGACTAGCAGAGTCGGGCAGTTCTTC.

This clonotype was detected ten times or more. This chain connects TRBV12-3 or TRBV12-4 to TRBJ1-5; TRBD1 is a possible D gene (6 bases). V was clipped by 5 bases and J by 4 bases, with 18 bases between them. The CDR3 extends over 16 amino acids. The CDR3 nucleotides read TGTGCCAGCAGTGCGCGGACAGTTCCCCCGAATCAGCCCCAGCATTTT. Its translation: CASSARTVPPNQPQHF.

Comments on this clonotype: A read error may be the cause here, since a much bigger clone is one base away. V and J are TRBV19 and TRBJ2-6, with D possibly TRBD1 on 5 matching bases. CDR3 size: 18 residues. Germline V gives CDR1 LNHDA, CDR2 SQIVND (reference sequence). V lost 2 bases and J lost 0, with 14 bases in between. Written as DNA, the CDR3 is TGTGCCAGTAGTATAATGGTAGGGGTTAGCTCTGGGGCCAACGTCCTGACTTTC. Amino acids: CASSIMVGVSSGANVLTF.

This clonotype was seen ten or more times. The rearrangement joins TRBV3-1 to TRBJ2-7; perhaps D is TRBD1 or TRBD2 (5 bases each). Trimming left V 4 bases short and J 2 bases short, with 18 bases between. This CDR3 comprises 16 residues. Looked up from germline, CDR1 is LGHDT and CDR2 is YNNKEL (reference sequence). This CDR3 is CASSLFGQTGTYEQYF. The CDR3 DNA reads TGTGCCAGCAGCCTTTTTGGACAAACCGGGACCTACGAGCAGTACTTC.

In its sample, this clonotype was seen many times. The rearrangement links TRBV4-1 to TRBJ2-2; no reliable D call. The CDR3 consists of 12 residues. CDR1 is MGHRA and CDR2 is YSYEKL in the germline V gene. V shed 3 bases and J shed 7 bases, with 6 bases lying between them. The CDR3 coding sequence is TGCGCCAGCAGCCATCCTGGCGGGGAGCTGTTTTTT. It encodes CASSHPGGELFF.

Ten or more counts support this clonotype. The V call is TRBV5-1, the J call TRBJ1-4, with 7 bases lining up with TRBD1. CDR1 SGHRS and CDR2 YFSETQ come from the germline V gene. The CDR3 is made up of 14 amino acids. J was trimmed by 4 bases and V by 4 bases; bases with no gene match: 4. The CDR3 nucleotides read TGCGCCAGCAGCGAAGGGGGCAGTAATGAAAAACTGTTTTTT. Encoded protein: CASSEGGSNEKLFF.

This clonotype was seen many times. The chain carries TRBV7-2 and TRBJ1-2; possibly TRBD1 for D (5 bases). This CDR3 spans 14 amino acids. The V and J ends lost 5 bases and 9 bases respectively, with 19 bases between them. Germline values: CDR1 SGHTA, CDR2 FQGNSA. The CDR3 reads CASSLNPGKGSYTF. DNA for the CDR3: TGTGCCAGCAGCCTCAATCCAGGGAAAGGGAGCTACACCTTC.

This clonotype was counted a few times. The chain combines TRBV9 with TRBJ1-1, with D uncertain. V gave up 1 base and J gave up 6 bases, with 13 bases separating them. This CDR3 is built from 14 residues. Germline V lookup: CDR1 SGDLS, CDR2 YYNGEE. The CDR3 nucleotides are TGTGCCAGCAGCGTAAACCTATGGGGTTCTGAAGCTTTCTTT. As protein: CASSVNLWGSEAFF.